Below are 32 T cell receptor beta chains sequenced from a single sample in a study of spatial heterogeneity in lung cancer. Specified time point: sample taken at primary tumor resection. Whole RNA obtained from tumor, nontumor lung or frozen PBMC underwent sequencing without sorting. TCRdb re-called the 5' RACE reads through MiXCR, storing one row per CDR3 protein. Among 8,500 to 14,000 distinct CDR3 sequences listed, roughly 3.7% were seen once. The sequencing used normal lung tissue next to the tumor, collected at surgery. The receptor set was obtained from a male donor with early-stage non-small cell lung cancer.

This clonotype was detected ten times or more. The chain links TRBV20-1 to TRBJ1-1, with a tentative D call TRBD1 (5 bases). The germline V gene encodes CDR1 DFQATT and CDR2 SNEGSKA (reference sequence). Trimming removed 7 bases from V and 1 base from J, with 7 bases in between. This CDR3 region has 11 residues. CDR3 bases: TGCAGTGTTAGGGGGAACACTGAAGCTTTCTTT. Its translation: CSVRGNTEAFF.

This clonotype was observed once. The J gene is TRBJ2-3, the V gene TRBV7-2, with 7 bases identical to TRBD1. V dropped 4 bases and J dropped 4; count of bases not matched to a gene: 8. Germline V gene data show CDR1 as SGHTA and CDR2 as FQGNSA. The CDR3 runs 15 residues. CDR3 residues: CASSSPTGVADTQYF. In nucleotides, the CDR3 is TGTGCCAGCAGCTCACCAACAGGGGTAGCAGATACGCAGTATTTT.

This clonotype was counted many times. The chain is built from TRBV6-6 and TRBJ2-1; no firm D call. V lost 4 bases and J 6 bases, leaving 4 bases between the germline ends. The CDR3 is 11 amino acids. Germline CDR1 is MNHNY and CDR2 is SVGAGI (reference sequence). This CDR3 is CASSSPNEQFF. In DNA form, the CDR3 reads TGTGCCAGCAGTTCCCCCAATGAGCAGTTCTTC.

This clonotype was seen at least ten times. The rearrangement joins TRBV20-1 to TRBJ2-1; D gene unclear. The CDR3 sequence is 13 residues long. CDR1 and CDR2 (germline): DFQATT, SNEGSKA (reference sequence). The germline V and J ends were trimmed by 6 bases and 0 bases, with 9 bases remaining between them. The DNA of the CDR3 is TGCAGTGCGAACAAAGACTCCTACAATGAGCAGTTCTTC. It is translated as CSANKDSYNEQFF.

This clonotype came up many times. This CDR3 is CASSDERGTPLHF. The DNA of the CDR3 is TGTGCCAGCAGTGACGAGAGAGGGACACCCCTCCACTTT. The V gene is TRBV6-1, the J gene TRBJ1-6; D is unresolved. The CDR3 runs 13 residues. V shed 3 bases and J shed 11 bases, with 11 bases lying between them. Germline assignment: CDR1 MNHNS and CDR2 SASEGT.

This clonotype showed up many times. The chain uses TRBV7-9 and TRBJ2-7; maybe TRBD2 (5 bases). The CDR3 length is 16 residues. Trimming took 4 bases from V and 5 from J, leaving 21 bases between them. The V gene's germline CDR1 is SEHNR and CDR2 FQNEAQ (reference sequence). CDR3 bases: TGTGCCAGCAGCTCAGCCACGGGGATTCTCGACGACGAGCAGTACTTC. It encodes CASSSATGILDDEQYF.

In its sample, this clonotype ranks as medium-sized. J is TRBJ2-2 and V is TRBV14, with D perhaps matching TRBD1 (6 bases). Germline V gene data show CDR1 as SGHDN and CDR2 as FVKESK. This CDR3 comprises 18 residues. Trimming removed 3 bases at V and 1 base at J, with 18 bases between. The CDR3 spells CASSQRTPGALNTGELFF. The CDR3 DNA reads TGTGCCAGCAGCCAGAGGACTCCAGGGGCCCTGAACACCGGGGAGCTGTTTTTT.

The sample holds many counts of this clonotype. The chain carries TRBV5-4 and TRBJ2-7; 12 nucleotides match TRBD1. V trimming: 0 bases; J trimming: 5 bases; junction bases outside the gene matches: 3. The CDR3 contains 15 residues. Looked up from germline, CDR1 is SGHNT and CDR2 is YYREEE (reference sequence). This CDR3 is CASSLVGQGADEQYF. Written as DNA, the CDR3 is TGTGCCAGCAGCTTGGTGGGACAGGGGGCCGACGAGCAGTACTTC.

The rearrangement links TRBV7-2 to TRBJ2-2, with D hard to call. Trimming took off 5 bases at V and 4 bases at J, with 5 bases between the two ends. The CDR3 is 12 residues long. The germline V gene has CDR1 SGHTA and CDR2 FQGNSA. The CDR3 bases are TGTGCCAGCAGCCCCACCACCGGGGAGCTGTTTTTT. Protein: CASSPTTGELFF.

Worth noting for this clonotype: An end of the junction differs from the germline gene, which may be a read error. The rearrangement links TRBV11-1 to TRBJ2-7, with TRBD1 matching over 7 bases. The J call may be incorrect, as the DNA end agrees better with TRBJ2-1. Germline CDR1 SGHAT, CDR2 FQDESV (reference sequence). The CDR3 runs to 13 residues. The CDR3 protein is CASSLDRAVEQFF. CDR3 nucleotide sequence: TGTGCCAGCAGTTTAGACAGGGCCGTCGAGCAGTTCTTC.

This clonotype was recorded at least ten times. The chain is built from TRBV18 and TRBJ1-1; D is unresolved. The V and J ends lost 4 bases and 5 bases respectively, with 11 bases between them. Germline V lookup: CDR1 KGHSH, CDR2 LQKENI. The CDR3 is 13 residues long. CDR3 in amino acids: CASSLNQRTEAFF. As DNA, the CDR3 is TGTGCCAGCTCACTTAACCAGAGGACTGAAGCTTTCTTT.

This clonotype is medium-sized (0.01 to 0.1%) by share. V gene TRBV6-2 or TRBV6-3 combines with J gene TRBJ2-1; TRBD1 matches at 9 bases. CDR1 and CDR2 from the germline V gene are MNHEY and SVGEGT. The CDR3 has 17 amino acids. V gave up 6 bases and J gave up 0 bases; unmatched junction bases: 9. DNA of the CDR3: TGTGCCAGCAGGCAGAGCTGGACAGGGGCCTCCTACAATGAGCAGTTCTTC. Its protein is CASRQSWTGASYNEQFF.

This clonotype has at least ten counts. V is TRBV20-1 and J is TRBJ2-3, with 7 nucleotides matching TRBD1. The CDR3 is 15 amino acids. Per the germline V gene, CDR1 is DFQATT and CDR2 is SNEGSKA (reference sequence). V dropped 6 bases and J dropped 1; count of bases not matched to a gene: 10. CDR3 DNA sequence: TGCAGTGCCGCCCGACAGGGTTCCGGCACAGATACGCAGTATTTT. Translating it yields CSAARQGSGTDTQYF.

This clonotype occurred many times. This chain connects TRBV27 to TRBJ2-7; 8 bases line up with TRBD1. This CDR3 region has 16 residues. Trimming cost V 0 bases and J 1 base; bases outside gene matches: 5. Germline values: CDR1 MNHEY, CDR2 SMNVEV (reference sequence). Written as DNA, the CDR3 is TGTGCCAGCAGTTTATCAGGACAGGGCCCTTCCTACGAGCAGTACTTC. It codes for CASSLSGQGPSYEQYF.

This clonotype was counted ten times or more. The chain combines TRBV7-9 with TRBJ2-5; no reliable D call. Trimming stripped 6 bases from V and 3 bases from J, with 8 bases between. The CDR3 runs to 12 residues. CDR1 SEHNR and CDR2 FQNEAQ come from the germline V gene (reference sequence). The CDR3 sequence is CASSEQEETQYF. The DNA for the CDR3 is TGTGCCAGCAGTGAACAAGAAGAGACCCAGTACTTC.

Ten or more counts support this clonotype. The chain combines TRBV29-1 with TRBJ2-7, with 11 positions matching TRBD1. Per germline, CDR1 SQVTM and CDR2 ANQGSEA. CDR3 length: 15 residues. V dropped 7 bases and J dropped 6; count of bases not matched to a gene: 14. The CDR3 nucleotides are TGCAGCGCTCAGCCGGGGACAGGGGGTCCCCGCGAGCAGTACTTC. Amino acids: CSAQPGTGGPREQYF.

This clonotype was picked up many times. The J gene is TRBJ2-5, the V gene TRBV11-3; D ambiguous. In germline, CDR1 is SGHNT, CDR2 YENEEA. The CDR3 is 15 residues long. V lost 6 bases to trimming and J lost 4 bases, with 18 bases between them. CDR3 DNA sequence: TGTGCCAGCAGTTCCGGTCAATATGGGTTAGAGACCCAGTACTTC. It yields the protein CASSSGQYGLETQYF.

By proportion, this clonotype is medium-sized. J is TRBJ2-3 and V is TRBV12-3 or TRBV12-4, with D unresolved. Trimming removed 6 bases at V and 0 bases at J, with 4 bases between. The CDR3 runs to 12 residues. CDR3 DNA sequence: TGTGCCAGCAGCTATAGCACAGATACGCAGTATTTT. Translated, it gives CASSYSTDTQYF.

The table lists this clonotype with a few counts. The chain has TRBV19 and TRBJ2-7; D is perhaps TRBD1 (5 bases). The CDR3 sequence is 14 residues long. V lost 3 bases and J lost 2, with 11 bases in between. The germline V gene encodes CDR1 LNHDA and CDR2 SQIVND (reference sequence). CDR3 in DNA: TGTGCCAGTAGTATTGGGGCTAGTACCTACGAGCAGTACTTC. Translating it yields CASSIGASTYEQYF. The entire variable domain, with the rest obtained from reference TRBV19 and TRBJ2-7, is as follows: DGGITQSPKYLFRKEGQNVTLSCEQNLNHDAMYWYRQDPGQGLRLIYYSQIVNDFQKGDIAEGYSVSREKKESFPLTVTSAQKNPTAFYLCASSIGASTYEQYFGPGTRLTVT.

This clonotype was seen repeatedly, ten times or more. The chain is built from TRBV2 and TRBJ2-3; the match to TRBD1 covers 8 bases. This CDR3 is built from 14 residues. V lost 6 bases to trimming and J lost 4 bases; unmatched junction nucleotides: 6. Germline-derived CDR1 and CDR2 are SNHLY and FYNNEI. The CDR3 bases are TGTGCCAGCAGCACCGGGACAGGTCCAGATACGCAGTATTTT. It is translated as CASSTGTGPDTQYF.

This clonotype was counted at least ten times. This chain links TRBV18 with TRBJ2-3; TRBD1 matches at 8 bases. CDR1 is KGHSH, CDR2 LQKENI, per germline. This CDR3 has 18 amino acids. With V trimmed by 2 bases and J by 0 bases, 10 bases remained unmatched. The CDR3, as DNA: TGTGCCAGCTCACCAGAGGCAGGGGGCGAAAGGAGCACAGATACGCAGTATTTT. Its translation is CASSPEAGGERSTDTQYF.

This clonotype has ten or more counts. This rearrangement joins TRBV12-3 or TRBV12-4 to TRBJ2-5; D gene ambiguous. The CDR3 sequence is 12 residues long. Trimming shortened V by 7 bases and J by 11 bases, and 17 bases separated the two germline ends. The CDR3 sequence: CASTLGVLSQYF. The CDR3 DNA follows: TGTGCCAGCACCTTGGGCGTTCTCTCGCAGTACTTC.

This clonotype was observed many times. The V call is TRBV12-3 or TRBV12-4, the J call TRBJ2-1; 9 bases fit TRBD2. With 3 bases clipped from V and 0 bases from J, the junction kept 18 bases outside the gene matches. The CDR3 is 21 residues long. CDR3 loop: CASSLSRPSGSGGGSYNEQFF. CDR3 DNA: TGTGCCAGCAGTTTGTCCCGGCCTTCCGGTAGCGGGGGAGGCTCCTACAATGAGCAGTTCTTC.

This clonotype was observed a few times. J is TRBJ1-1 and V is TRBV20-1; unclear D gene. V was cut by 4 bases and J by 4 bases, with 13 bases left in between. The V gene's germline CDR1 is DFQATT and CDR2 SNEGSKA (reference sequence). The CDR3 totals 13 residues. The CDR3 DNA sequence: TGCAGTGCTAAGAAGGCCGGCGGCACTGAAGCTTTCTTT. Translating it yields CSAKKAGGTEAFF.

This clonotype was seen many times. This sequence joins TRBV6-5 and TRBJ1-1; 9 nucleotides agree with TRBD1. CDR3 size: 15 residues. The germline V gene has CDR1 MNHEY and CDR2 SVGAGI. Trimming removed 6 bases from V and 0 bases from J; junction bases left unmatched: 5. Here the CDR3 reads CASRRGTGMNTEAFF. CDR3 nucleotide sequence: TGTGCCAGCAGGCGAGGGACAGGGATGAACACTGAAGCTTTCTTT.

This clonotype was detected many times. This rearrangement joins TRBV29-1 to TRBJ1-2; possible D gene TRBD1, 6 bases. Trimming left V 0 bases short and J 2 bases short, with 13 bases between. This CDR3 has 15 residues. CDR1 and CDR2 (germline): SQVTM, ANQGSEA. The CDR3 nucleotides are TGCAGCGTTGAAGATCACGGAAGGGGGAACTATGGCTACACCTTC. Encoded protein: CSVEDHGRGNYGYTF.

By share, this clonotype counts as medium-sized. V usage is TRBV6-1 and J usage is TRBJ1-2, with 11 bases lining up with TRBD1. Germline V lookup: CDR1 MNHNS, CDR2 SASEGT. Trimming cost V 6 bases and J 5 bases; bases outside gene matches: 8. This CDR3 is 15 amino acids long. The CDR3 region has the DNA TGTGCCAGCAGGTCCGGGACAGGGGGTTTGTATGGCTACACCTTC. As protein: CASRSGTGGLYGYTF.

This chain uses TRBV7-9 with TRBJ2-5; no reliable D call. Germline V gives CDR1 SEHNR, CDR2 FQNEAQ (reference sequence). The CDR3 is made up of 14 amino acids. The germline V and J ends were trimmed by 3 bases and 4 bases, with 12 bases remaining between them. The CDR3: CASSFGPAGETQYF. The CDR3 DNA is TGTGCCAGCAGCTTCGGCCCTGCCGGAGAGACCCAGTACTTC. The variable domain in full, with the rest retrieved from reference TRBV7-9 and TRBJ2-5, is DTGVSQNPRHKITKRGQNVTFRCDPISEHNRLYWYRQTLGQGPEFLTYFQNEAQLEKSRLLSDRFSAERPKGSFSTLEIQRTEQGDSAMYLCASSFGPAGETQYFGPGTRLLVL.

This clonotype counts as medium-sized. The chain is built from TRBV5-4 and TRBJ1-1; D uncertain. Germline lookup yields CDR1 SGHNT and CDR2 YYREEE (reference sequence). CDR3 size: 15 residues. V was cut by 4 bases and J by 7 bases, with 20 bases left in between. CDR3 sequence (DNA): TGTGCCAGCAGCCCCTCCCGTCGTGGACGGGATGAAGCTTTCTTT. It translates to CASSPSRRGRDEAFF.

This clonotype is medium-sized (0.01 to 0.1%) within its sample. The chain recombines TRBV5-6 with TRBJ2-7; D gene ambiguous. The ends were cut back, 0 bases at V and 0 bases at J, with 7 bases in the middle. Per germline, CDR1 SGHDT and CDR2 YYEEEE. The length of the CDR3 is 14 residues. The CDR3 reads CASSLGRFSYEQYF. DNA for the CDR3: TGTGCCAGCAGCTTGGGACGGTTCTCCTACGAGCAGTACTTC.

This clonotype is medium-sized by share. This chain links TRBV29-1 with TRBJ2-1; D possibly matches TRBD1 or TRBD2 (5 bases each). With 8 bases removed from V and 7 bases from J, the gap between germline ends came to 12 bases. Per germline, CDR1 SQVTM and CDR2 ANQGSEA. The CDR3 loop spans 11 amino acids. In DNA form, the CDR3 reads TGCAGCTCCTCAGAGGGGAATGAGCAGTTCTTC. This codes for CSSSEGNEQFF.

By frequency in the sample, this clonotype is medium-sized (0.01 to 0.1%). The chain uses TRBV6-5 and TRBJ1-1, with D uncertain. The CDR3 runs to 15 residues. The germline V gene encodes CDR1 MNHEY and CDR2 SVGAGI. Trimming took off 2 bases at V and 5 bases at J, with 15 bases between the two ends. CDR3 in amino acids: CASSYTIGRGTEAFF. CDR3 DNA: TGTGCCAGCAGTTACACCATAGGGCGTGGAACTGAAGCTTTCTTT.